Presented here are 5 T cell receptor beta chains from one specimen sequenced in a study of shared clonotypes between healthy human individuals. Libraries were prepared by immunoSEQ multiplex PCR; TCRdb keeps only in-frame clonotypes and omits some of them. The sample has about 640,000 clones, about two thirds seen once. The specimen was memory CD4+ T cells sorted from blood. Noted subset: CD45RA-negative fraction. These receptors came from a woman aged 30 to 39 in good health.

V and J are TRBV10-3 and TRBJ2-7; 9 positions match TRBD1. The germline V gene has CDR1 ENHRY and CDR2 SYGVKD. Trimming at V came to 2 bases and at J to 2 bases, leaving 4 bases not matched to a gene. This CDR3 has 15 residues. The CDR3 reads CAISEDRGGAYEQYF. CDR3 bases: TGTGCCATCAGTGAGGACAGGGGGGGAGCCTACGAGCAGTACTTC.

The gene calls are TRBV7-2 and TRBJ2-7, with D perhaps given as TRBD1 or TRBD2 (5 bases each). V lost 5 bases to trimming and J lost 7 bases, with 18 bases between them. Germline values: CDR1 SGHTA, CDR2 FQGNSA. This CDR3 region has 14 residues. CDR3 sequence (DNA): TGTGCCAGCAGCCGACGGACATTATCGGGGGAGCAGTACTTC. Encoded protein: CASSRRTLSGEQYF.

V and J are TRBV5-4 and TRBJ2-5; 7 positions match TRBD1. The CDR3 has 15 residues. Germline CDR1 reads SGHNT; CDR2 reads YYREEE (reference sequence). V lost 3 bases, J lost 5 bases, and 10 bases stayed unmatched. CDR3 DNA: TGTGCCAGCAGCTCCTCCAGGGGGTCGGGGGAGACCCAGTACTTC. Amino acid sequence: CASSSSRGSGETQYF.

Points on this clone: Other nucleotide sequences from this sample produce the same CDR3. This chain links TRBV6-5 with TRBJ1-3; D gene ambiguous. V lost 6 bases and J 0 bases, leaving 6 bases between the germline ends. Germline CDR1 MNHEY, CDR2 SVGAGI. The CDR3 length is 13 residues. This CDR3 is CASRVDSGNTIYF. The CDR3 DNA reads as TGTGCCAGCAGGGTCGACTCTGGAAACACCATATATTTT.

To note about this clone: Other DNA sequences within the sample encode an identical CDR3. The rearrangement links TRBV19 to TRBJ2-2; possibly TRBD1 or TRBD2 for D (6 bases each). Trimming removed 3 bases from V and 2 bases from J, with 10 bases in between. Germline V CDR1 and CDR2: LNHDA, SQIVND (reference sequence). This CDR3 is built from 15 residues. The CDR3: CASSIGGTNTGELFF. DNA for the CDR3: TGTGCCAGTAGTATCGGAGGGACAAACACCGGGGAGCTGTTTTTT. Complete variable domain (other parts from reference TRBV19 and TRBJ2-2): DGGITQSPKYLFRKEGQNVTLSCEQNLNHDAMYWYRQDPGQGLRLIYYSQIVNDFQKGDIAEGYSVSREKKESFPLTVTSAQKNPTAFYLCASSIGGTNTGELFFGEGSRLTVL.